This is a list of T cell receptor beta chains from one sample in a study of blood T cell repertoires in COVID-19. TCRdb keeps only in-frame clones here, not all; method: immunoSEQ multiplex PCR. The sample contains about 8,400 clones, 86% of which appear only once. Sequences were obtained from peripheral blood. The source is a man aged 55 to 70 with acute or convalescent COVID-19. CDR3s include the opening cysteine and the closing phenylalanine or tryptophan. Each record gives: J gene, clone size, D gene, V gene, CDR3 protein, CDR3 DNA. The D gene is left open where the match is weak. A row's size may be missing; if present it is once, few, many or a size class.

TRBJ1-2 NA TRBD1 TRBV7-8 CASSLASLGQGARNYGYTF TGTGCCAGCAGCTTAGCGTCTTTGGGACAGGGGGCGAGGAACTATGGCTACACCTTC
TRBJ1-6 once NA TRBV29-1 CSPLTGLSSYNSPLHF TGCAGCCCCTTAACCGGACTGAGCTCCTATAATTCACCCCTCCACTTT
TRBJ1-1 NA NA TRBV11-2 CASSPGGSLSEAFF TGTGCCAGCAGCCCGGGGGGAAGCCTTTCTGAAGCTTTCTTT
TRBJ2-5 NA NA TRBV19 CASSSPTGGETQYF TGTGCCAGTAGTTCCCCAACTGGAGGGGAGACCCAGTACTTC
TRBJ2-5 NA NA TRBV11-2 CASSQTETQYF TGTGCCAGCTCACAAACGGAGACCCAGTACTTC
TRBJ2-7 NA NA TRBV7-9 CASRQGSEYEQYF TGTGCCAGCAGGCAAGGATCGGAGTACGAGCAGTACTTC
TRBJ2-3 once TRBD1 TRBV19 CASRLTGGTDTQYF TGTGCCAGTAGATTGACAGGGGGCACAGATACGCAGTATTTT
TRBJ1-6 NA TRBD1 TRBV11-1 CASSPRQGSNSPLHF TGTGCCAGCAGCCCGAGACAGGGTTCGAATTCACCCCTCCACTTT
TRBJ2-1 NA NA TRBV5-1 CASSFQNHEQFF TGCGCCAGCAGCTTCCAGAACCATGAGCAGTTCTTC
TRBJ2-2 NA TRBD2 TRBV27 CASSLTSGSLNTGELFF TGTGCCAGCAGCCTGACTAGCGGGAGTCTCAACACCGGGGAGCTGTTTTTT
TRBJ2-6 NA NA TRBV7-8 CASSFSGGANVLTF TGTGCCAGCAGCTTCTCCGGTGGGGCCAACGTCCTGACTTTC
TRBJ1-2 NA TRBD1 TRBV3-1/TRBV3-2 CASSQVPLWTGRGYTF TGTGCCAGCAGCCAAGTGCCGCTTTGGACAGGGAGAGGCTACACCTTC
TRBJ2-2 NA NA TRBV11-1 CASSPSGTGELFF TGTGCCAGCAGCCCGTCGGGCACCGGGGAGCTGTTTTTT
TRBJ1-2 few TRBD1 TRBV25-1 CASSAYDRDANYGYTF TGTGCCAGCAGTGCATATGACAGGGACGCTAACTATGGCTACACCTTC
TRBJ1-2 NA NA TRBV28 CASSLRLMVGYTF TGTGCCAGCAGTTTGCGACTTATGGTTGGCTACACCTTC
TRBJ2-5 once TRBD1 TRBV27 CASSHDRGRETQYF TGTGCCAGCAGTCACGACAGGGGCAGGGAGACCCAGTACTTC
TRBJ2-2 NA NA TRBV12-3/TRBV12-4 CASSLGAGGELFF TGTGCCAGCAGTTTAGGGGCGGGTGGGGAGCTGTTTTTT
TRBJ1-5 NA TRBD1 TRBV19 CASSIRTGPDSNQPQHF TGTGCCAGTAGTATTCGGACAGGCCCGGATAGCAATCAGCCCCAGCATTTT
TRBJ2-7 NA NA TRBV10-3 CAIKLAFSSYEQYF TGTGCCATTAAGCTAGCGTTTAGTTCCTACGAGCAGTACTTC
TRBJ1-3 NA TRBD1 TRBV5-4 CASSLGRDRAGNTIYF TGTGCCAGCAGCTTGGGCCGGGACAGGGCTGGAAACACCATATATTTT
TRBJ2-3 NA TRBD2 TRBV2 CASKDGGAKDTQYF TGTGCCAGCAAGGACGGGGGGGCGAAAGATACGCAGTATTTT
TRBJ2-1 NA TRBD1 TRBV4-1 CASSPTGDNEQFF TGCGCCAGCAGCCCGACAGGGGACAATGAGCAGTTCTTC
TRBJ2-5 few TRBD1 TRBV7-7 CASSPGQGPSVGTQYF TGTGCCAGCAGTCCGGGACAGGGTCCTTCGGTGGGGACCCAGTACTTC
TRBJ2-1 NA TRBD2 TRBV6-6 CASSSSGRGVWEQFF TGTGCCAGCAGTTCAAGCGGGAGGGGAGTCTGGGAGCAGTTCTTC
TRBJ2-3 NA NA TRBV19 CASSIAGFTDTQYF TGTGCCAGTAGTATAGCCGGGTTCACAGATACGCAGTATTTT
TRBJ2-1 NA NA TRBV5-1 CASSFTGYEQFF TGCGCCAGCAGCTTTACGGGGTATGAGCAGTTCTTC
TRBJ2-3 NA TRBD2 TRBV5-1 CASSLGSTSGITDTQYF TGCGCCAGCAGCTTGGGGTCGACTAGCGGCATTACCGATACGCAGTATTTT
TRBJ2-2 once TRBD2 TRBV4-1 CASSQVFGLAGSKAGELFF TGCGCCAGCAGCCAAGTGTTCGGGCTAGCGGGATCCAAAGCCGGGGAGCTGTTTTTT
TRBJ2-1 NA NA TRBV4-3 CASSQDYPGTYNEQFF TGCGCCAGCAGCCAAGATTATCCGGGTACCTACAATGAGCAGTTCTTC
TRBJ2-6 NA NA TRBV5-1 CASSVTIPGANVLTF TGCGCCAGCAGCGTGACAATACCTGGGGCCAACGTCCTGACTTTC
TRBJ1-1 NA NA TRBV18 CASSLTDSMNTEAFF TGTGCCAGCTCACTAACGGACAGTATGAACACTGAAGCTTTCTTT
TRBJ1-5 NA NA TRBV27 CASSSHRNNQPQHF TGTGCCAGCAGTTCGCACAGGAATAATCAGCCCCAGCATTTT
TRBJ1-2 NA NA TRBV7-2 CASSLFREYGYTF TGTGCCAGCAGCCTGTTTCGGGAGTATGGCTACACCTTC
TRBJ2-7 NA NA TRBV24-1 CATSDSDFSEQYF TGTGCCACCAGTGATTCGGACTTCTCCGAGCAGTACTTC
TRBJ1-5 NA NA TRBV10-3 CAISSQGSNQPQHF TGTGCCATCAGTTCTCAGGGAAGCAATCAGCCCCAGCATTTT
TRBJ2-4 NA TRBD2 TRBV3-1/TRBV3-2 CASSPRLAGTGNIQYF TGTGCCAGCAGCCCTCGCCTAGCGGGAACTGGAAACATTCAGTACTTC
TRBJ2-1 NA NA TRBV2 CASRLGGSRYNEQFF TGTGCCAGCAGATTGGGAGGCAGTAGGTACAATGAGCAGTTCTTC
TRBJ1-2 NA TRBD1 TRBV27 CASSPGTVYGYTF TGTGCCAGCAGTCCCGGGACAGTCTATGGCTACACCTTC
TRBJ1-4 few NA TRBV21-1 CASSKTSDSTGYNEKLFF TGTGCCAGCAGCAAGACCTCGGACAGTACCGGTTATAATGAAAAACTGTTTTTT
TRBJ1-5 NA NA TRBV4-2 CASSQNGASGQPQHF TGTGCCAGCAGCCAAAACGGGGCGAGCGGGCAGCCCCAGCATTTT
TRBJ1-1 NA TRBD1 TRBV6-4 CASSGGTGGNTEAFF TGTGCCAGCAGTGGGGGGACAGGGGGCAACACTGAAGCTTTCTTT
TRBJ2-1 NA NA TRBV4-2 CASSQDWSNEQFF TGTGCCAGCAGCCAAGATTGGAGCAATGAGCAGTTCTTC
TRBJ1-5 NA NA TRBV19 CASSIGPIRGNQPQHF TGTGCCAGTAGTATTGGGCCCATTCGTGGCAATCAGCCCCAGCATTTT
TRBJ2-1 once TRBD1 TRBV6-2/TRBV6-3 CASSYWDRGGPFF TGTGCCAGCAGTTACTGGGACAGGGGAGGGCCGTTCTTC
TRBJ1-5 few TRBD1 TRBV19 CASGTGTGGTQPQHF TGTGCCAGTGGCACCGGGACAGGGGGCACTCAGCCCCAGCATTTT